A single sample gave rise to the 28 T cell receptor beta chains below, sequenced in a study of control samples from healthy donors and cancer patients. Sequencing was performed with immunoSEQ multiplex PCR; in TCRdb, only in-frame clones are kept and a portion is missing. The data show about 18,000 clones, under 90% seen once. The sequenced sample consisted of PBMCs. The receptors here all came from a woman aged 70-85 years with lung cancer.

In nucleotides, the CDR3 is TGCGCCAGCAGCTTGGTTCAGGGGGGGTCCTACGAGCAGTACTTC. It is translated as CASSLVQGGSYEQYF. The V gene is TRBV5-1, the J gene TRBJ2-7; possibly TRBD1 or TRBD2 for D (7 bases each). The CDR3 is 15 residues long. Trimming took 0 bases from V and 1 from J, leaving 11 bases between them. Germline CDR1 reads SGHRS; CDR2 reads YFSETQ. Combining the CDR3 with reference TRBV5-1 and TRBJ2-7 gives the whole variable domain KAGVTQTPRYLIKTRGQQVTLSCSPISGHRSVSWYQQTPGQGLQFLFEYFSETQRNKGNFPGRFSGRQFSNSRSEMNVSTLELGDSALYLCASSLVQGGSYEQYFGPGTRLTVT.

The V gene is TRBV5-1, the J gene TRBJ2-1; no clear D. The CDR3 has 12 residues. Germline V CDR1 and CDR2: SGHRS, YFSETQ. V lost 0 bases and J 11 bases, leaving 9 bases between the germline ends. CDR3 sequence: CASSLAGNKQFF. In DNA form, the CDR3 reads TGCGCCAGCAGCTTGGCAGGTAATAAGCAGTTCTTC. The full variable domain, completed using reference TRBV5-1 and TRBJ2-1, is KAGVTQTPRYLIKTRGQQVTLSCSPISGHRSVSWYQQTPGQGLQFLFEYFSETQRNKGNFPGRFSGRQFSNSRSEMNVSTLELGDSALYLCASSLAGNKQFFGPGTRLTVL.

As DNA, the CDR3 is TGTGCCTCTAGACGGACAGAGTACGAGCAGTACTTC. This sequence encodes CASRRTEYEQYF. The gene calls are TRBV30 and TRBJ2-7, with D possibly matching TRBD1 (6 bases). V was clipped by 7 bases and J by 4 bases, with 14 bases between them. The CDR3 has 12 amino acids. The V gene's germline CDR1 is GTSNPN and CDR2 SVGIG (reference sequence).

The J gene is TRBJ2-7, the V gene TRBV7-2, with D uncertain. This CDR3 region has 14 residues. Germline CDR1 reads SGHTA; CDR2 reads FQGNSA. Trimming pared 5 bases from V and 4 bases from J, leaving 15 bases between. The chain's CDR3 is CASSPDPSGYEQYF. CDR3 sequence (DNA): TGTGCCAGCAGCCCAGACCCTAGTGGATACGAGCAGTACTTC.

This chain links TRBV5-8 with TRBJ1-5; D remains unclear. This CDR3 has 13 amino acids. With 1 base removed from V and 4 bases from J, the gap between germline ends came to 6 bases. Germline V gene sequence: CDR1 SGHTS, CDR2 YDEGEE. CDR3 sequence reads: CASSLTGNQPQHF. For the CDR3, the DNA is TGTGCCAGCAGCTTGACGGGGAATCAGCCCCAGCATTTT.

The CDR3 DNA sequence: TGTGCCAGCAGCTTCACCACGACTAGCGGGAACACCGGGGAGCTGTTTTTT. It translates to CASSFTTTSGNTGELFF. This chain connects TRBV7-9 to TRBJ2-2, with 9 bases matching TRBD2. CDR3 length equals 17 residues. V lost 3 bases, J lost 1 base, and 6 bases stayed unmatched. Germline CDR1 SEHNR, CDR2 FQNEAQ (reference sequence).

The chain combines TRBV18 with TRBJ2-7, with 9 bases fitting TRBD1. The length of the CDR3 is 15 residues. Germline V gives CDR1 KGHSH, CDR2 LQKENI. Trimming cost V 1 base and J 2 bases; bases outside gene matches: 3. CDR3 region: CASSPLTGGTYEQYF. As DNA, the CDR3 is TGTGCCAGCTCACCACTGACAGGGGGAACCTACGAGCAGTACTTC.

This clone was recorded a few times. The chain couples TRBV5-1 to TRBJ2-2, with a weak D call TRBD2 (6 bases). Germline CDR1 is SGHRS and CDR2 is YFSETQ. The CDR3 length is 15 residues. Trimming stripped 4 bases from V and 7 bases from J, with 17 bases between. This CDR3 reads CASSASGRLGGELFF. CDR3 nucleotides: TGCGCCAGCAGCGCTTCCGGGAGACTGGGCGGGGAGCTGTTTTTT.

This sequence joins TRBV7-6 and TRBJ2-6, with D maybe TRBD1 (5 bases). The V gene lost 2 bases and the J gene lost 0 bases, with 17 bases spanning the gap. The V gene's germline CDR1 is SGHVS and CDR2 FNYEAQ. The CDR3 runs to 19 residues. The CDR3 region is CASSLSWGPPGSGANVLTF. DNA of the CDR3: TGTGCCAGCAGCTTATCATGGGGCCCCCCCGGCTCTGGGGCCAACGTCCTGACTTTC.

This clone was picked up one time. The same CDR3 can be traced to other DNA sequences in this sample. The chain uses TRBV5-1 and TRBJ2-3; D is uncertain. The ends were cut back, 4 bases at V and 2 bases at J, with 5 bases in the middle. There are 12 residues in the CDR3. Germline lookup yields CDR1 SGHRS and CDR2 YFSETQ. CDR3 in amino acids: CASSLATDTQYF. The DNA of the CDR3 is TGCGCCAGCAGCCTCGCCACAGATACGCAGTATTTT.

This chain connects TRBV5-1 to TRBJ2-1, with 7 bases that match TRBD1. This CDR3 region has 15 residues. Losses at the gene ends were 3 bases for V and 7 bases for J; bases not matched to a gene: 10. The V gene's germline CDR1 is SGHRS and CDR2 YFSETQ. The CDR3 nucleotides are TGCGCCAGCAGCTCCGGGCGAGGGACAGATAATGAGCAGTTCTTC. It codes for CASSSGRGTDNEQFF.

The count of this clone is one. The CDR3 sequence is CASSPFPPTGEQYF. In nucleotides, the CDR3 is TGTGCCAGCAGTCCCTTCCCCCCGACCGGGGAGCAGTACTTC. The chain links TRBV27 to TRBJ2-7, with D hard to call. V lost 5 bases to trimming and J lost 7 bases, with 18 bases between them. The CDR3 is made up of 14 amino acids. Germline V gene lookup returns CDR1 MNHEY and CDR2 SMNVEV (reference sequence).

This chain uses TRBV28 with TRBJ1-4; tentative D call: TRBD1 (6 bases). This CDR3 is 15 amino acids long. Germline V gives CDR1 MDHEN, CDR2 SYDVKM. V was pared by 6 bases and J by 11 bases, with 22 bases between. The CDR3: CASSYNGGRKTKLFF. The CDR3, as DNA: TGTGCCAGCAGCTATAATGGGGGGCGCAAAACCAAACTGTTTTTT.

This clone was observed a few times. The chain has TRBV5-5 and TRBJ2-7, with 11 bases lining up with TRBD1. Losses at the gene ends were 5 bases for V and 5 bases for J; bases not matched to a gene: 3. Germline CDR1 reads SGHKS; CDR2 reads YYEKEE (reference sequence). The CDR3 covers 13 residues. DNA of the CDR3: TGTGCCAGCAGGCGGACAGGGGGCAACGAGCAGTACTTC. Protein product: CASRRTGGNEQYF.

The J gene is TRBJ2-1, the V gene TRBV18; D unresolved. Germline CDR1 and CDR2: KGHSH and LQKENI. The CDR3 contains 14 residues. Deletions cut 1 base from V and 4 bases from J, with 8 bases between. The CDR3 reads CASSPQLEYNEQFF. The DNA for the CDR3 is TGTGCCAGCTCACCACAACTGGAGTACAATGAGCAGTTCTTC. The full variable domain, with the rest looked up from reference TRBV18 and TRBJ2-1, is NAGVMQNPRHLVRRRGQEARLRCSPMKGHSHVYWYRQLPEEGLKFMVYLQKENIIDESGMPKERFSAEFPKEGPSILRIQQVVRGDSAAYFCASSPQLEYNEQFFGPGTRLTVL.

V gene TRBV5-4 combines with J gene TRBJ2-3; a weak D match, TRBD2 (7 bases). Germline lookup yields CDR1 SGHNT and CDR2 YYREEE (reference sequence). CDR3 size: 16 residues. The V and J ends lost 2 bases and 1 base respectively, with 14 bases between them. CDR3 sequence (DNA): TGTGCCAGCAGCTTAGGGGGGAGGGGCGGCACAGATACGCAGTATTTT. This gives the protein CASSLGGRGGTDTQYF.

V and J are TRBV5-1 and TRBJ1-2; TRBD1 aligns across 7 bases. This CDR3 has 14 residues. Germline lookup yields CDR1 SGHRS and CDR2 YFSETQ. V lost 4 bases, J lost 2 bases, and 5 bases stayed unmatched. For the CDR3, the DNA is TGCGCCAGCAGCATCTCGGGACAGAACTATGGCTACACCTTC. It codes for CASSISGQNYGYTF. Based on the CDR3 plus reference TRBV5-1 and TRBJ1-2, the full variable domain is KAGVTQTPRYLIKTRGQQVTLSCSPISGHRSVSWYQQTPGQGLQFLFEYFSETQRNKGNFPGRFSGRQFSNSRSEMNVSTLELGDSALYLCASSISGQNYGYTFGSGTRLTVV.

This clone turned up a few times. The genes are TRBV5-1 and TRBJ1-2, with unresolved D. The CDR3 runs 14 residues. Germline assignment: CDR1 SGHRS and CDR2 YFSETQ. V was clipped by 0 bases and J by 0 bases, with 6 bases between them. CDR3 bases: TGCGCCAGCAGCTTGGCCGAAGCTAACTATGGCTACACCTTC. Translation: CASSLAEANYGYTF. The variable domain in full, completed from reference TRBV5-1 and TRBJ1-2, reads KAGVTQTPRYLIKTRGQQVTLSCSPISGHRSVSWYQQTPGQGLQFLFEYFSETQRNKGNFPGRFSGRQFSNSRSEMNVSTLELGDSALYLCASSLAEANYGYTFGSGTRLTVV.

The gene calls are TRBV2 and TRBJ1-1, with 7 bases that match TRBD1. CDR1 is SNHLY, CDR2 FYNNEI, per germline. Unmatched junction bases numbered 8, after V lost 8 bases and J lost 5 bases. The CDR3 sequence is 13 residues long. This CDR3 reads CASGKTGVTEAFF. The CDR3 region has the DNA TGTGCCAGCGGCAAAACAGGGGTGACTGAAGCTTTCTTT.

The V gene is TRBV2, the J gene TRBJ2-3, with 8 bases lining up with TRBD1. V was clipped by 4 bases and J by 4 bases; unmatched bases: 10. There are 16 residues in the CDR3. CDR1 and CDR2 (germline): SNHLY, FYNNEI. In nucleotides, the CDR3 is TGTGCCAGCAGTGGAGGACAGGGCCAGACCTCAGATACGCAGTATTTT. Translating it yields CASSGGQGQTSDTQYF. The full variable domain, completed using reference TRBV2 and TRBJ2-3, is EPEVTQTPSHQVTQMGQEVILRCVPISNHLYFYWYRQILGQKVEFLVSFYNNEISEKSEIFDDQFSVERPDGSNFTLKIRSTKLEDSAMYFCASSGGQGQTSDTQYFGPGTRLTVL.

J is TRBJ2-2 and V is TRBV5-1, with D unclear. Germline V gives CDR1 SGHRS, CDR2 YFSETQ. The CDR3 runs 15 residues. V dropped 3 bases and J dropped 1 base, with 10 bases sitting between them. The CDR3 sequence is CASSSAIRNTGELFF. The CDR3 coding sequence is TGCGCCAGCAGCTCGGCTATAAGGAACACCGGGGAGCTGTTTTTT.

This clone was seen just once. This chain links TRBV6-5 with TRBJ1-1; 7 nucleotides align to TRBD1. V lost 8 bases, J lost 5 bases, and 11 bases stayed unmatched. The V gene's germline CDR1 is MNHEY and CDR2 SVGAGI. CDR3 length: 14 residues. CDR3 region: CASDRDSLRTEAFF. In DNA form, the CDR3 reads TGTGCCAGCGACAGGGATAGCCTGAGGACTGAAGCTTTCTTT.

The rearrangement joins TRBV5-8 to TRBJ2-1; the match to TRBD1 covers 8 bases. Germline values: CDR1 SGHTS, CDR2 YDEGEE. This CDR3 region has 16 residues. The ends lost 5 bases at V and 8 bases at J; junction bases unmatched: 15. The CDR3 coding sequence is TGTGCCAGCAGTACCACCGGGACAGGATTTATCGATGAGCAGTTCTTC. It translates to CASSTTGTGFIDEQFF.

The chain has TRBV2 and TRBJ1-2; D perhaps matches TRBD1 (5 bases). Trimming removed 2 bases from V and 4 bases from J, with 14 bases in between. The length of the CDR3 is 15 residues. Germline V lookup: CDR1 SNHLY, CDR2 FYNNEI. CDR3 sequence: CASSESSGMVYGYTF. Written as DNA, the CDR3 is TGTGCCAGCAGTGAATCGTCAGGGATGGTCTATGGCTACACCTTC.

This sequence joins TRBV12-3 or TRBV12-4 and TRBJ1-2; D is ambiguous. The V end lost 4 bases, the J end lost 7 bases, and 13 bases lay between the germline ends. There are 13 residues in the CDR3. In DNA, the CDR3 is TGTGCCAGCAGTTCCACAGACGGACGTGGCTACACCTTC. It codes for CASSSTDGRGYTF.

The chain carries TRBV5-1 and TRBJ2-7; tentatively, D is TRBD1 (5 bases). The V end was cut by 0 bases, the J end by 3 bases, with 16 bases between. Looked up from germline, CDR1 is SGHRS and CDR2 is YFSETQ. This CDR3 is built from 16 residues. CDR3 coding DNA: TGCGCCAGCAGCTTGGGGGGCTCCGCCCTGGGCTACGAGCAGTACTTC. Encoded protein: CASSLGGSALGYEQYF.

This sequence joins TRBV9 and TRBJ2-7; no reliable D call. Germline V CDR1 and CDR2: SGDLS, YYNGEE. This CDR3 spans 16 amino acids. Between the trimmed V and J ends, which lost 3 bases and 0 bases, there was a span of 16 bases. The CDR3, as DNA: TGTGCCAGCAGCGCCGCCCACGGCGAGGACTCCTACGAGCAGTACTTC. Protein sequence: CASSAAHGEDSYEQYF.

In this sample, this clone turned up once. The chain uses TRBV5-6 and TRBJ2-6; 8 bases match TRBD2. V was pared by 2 bases and J by 0 bases, with 10 bases of the junction left unmatched. CDR1 is SGHDT, CDR2 YYEEEE, per germline. This CDR3 has 19 amino acids. CDR3: CASSLRVLAGVSGANVLTF. In nucleotides, the CDR3 is TGTGCCAGCAGCTTAAGAGTGCTAGCGGGTGTCTCTGGGGCCAACGTCCTGACTTTC.